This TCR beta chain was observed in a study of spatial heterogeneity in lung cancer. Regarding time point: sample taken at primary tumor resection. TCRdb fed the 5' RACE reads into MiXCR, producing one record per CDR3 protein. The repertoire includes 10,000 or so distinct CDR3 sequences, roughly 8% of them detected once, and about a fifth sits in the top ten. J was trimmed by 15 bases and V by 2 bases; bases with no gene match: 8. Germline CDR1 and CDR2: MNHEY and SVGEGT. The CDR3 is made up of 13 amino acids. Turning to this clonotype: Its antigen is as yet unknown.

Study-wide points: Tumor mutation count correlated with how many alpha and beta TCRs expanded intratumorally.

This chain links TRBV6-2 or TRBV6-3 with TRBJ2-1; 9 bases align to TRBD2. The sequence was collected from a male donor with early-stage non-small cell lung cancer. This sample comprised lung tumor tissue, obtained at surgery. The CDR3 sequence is CASSYVLREGTFF. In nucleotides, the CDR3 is TGTGCCAGCAGTTACGTTTTGCGGGAGGGCACGTTCTTC.